The next 22 T cell receptor beta chains were all read from a single sample in a study of blood T cell repertoires in COVID-19. Sequencing was performed with immunoSEQ multiplex PCR; in TCRdb, only in-frame clones are kept and a portion is missing. The sample has hundreds of thousands of clones; about 90% are singletons. Sequenced material: peripheral blood. The origin of the receptors is a woman aged 30 to 39 with COVID-19, enrolled during active disease.

V gene TRBV6-4 combines with J gene TRBJ2-3; weak D call: TRBD2 (6 bases). V was clipped by 9 bases and J by 6 bases, with 13 bases between them. CDR1 MRHNA and CDR2 SNTAGT come from the germline V gene. CDR3 size: 12 residues. CDR3 region: CARKGGSDTQYF. DNA for the CDR3: TGTGCCAGGAAAGGAGGGTCCGATACGCAGTATTTT.

V usage is TRBV28 and J usage is TRBJ1-5; possible D gene TRBD1, 5 bases. Per germline, CDR1 MDHEN and CDR2 SYDVKM. V was pared by 4 bases and J by 4 bases, with 17 bases between. The CDR3 runs 16 residues. The DNA of the CDR3 is TGTGCCAGCAGTTCCCCCCGGGGGGGATTGAATCAGCCCCAGCATTTT. Protein: CASSSPRGGLNQPQHF.

The J gene is TRBJ2-2, the V gene TRBV5-6; 7 bases are shared with TRBD1. The CDR3 has 15 residues. CDR1 SGHDT and CDR2 YYEEEE come from the germline V gene. The V segment lost 4 bases and the J segment 1 base; nucleotides outside the gene matches: 4. The CDR3 DNA is TGTGCCAGCAGCGCAACAGGGGAGAACACCGGGGAGCTGTTTTTT. This encodes CASSATGENTGELFF.

V is TRBV4-1 and J is TRBJ1-3; 8 bases align to TRBD1. Germline-derived CDR1 and CDR2 are MGHRA and YSYEKL. CDR3 length: 15 amino acids. V was clipped by 2 bases and J by 3 bases; unmatched bases: 3. The CDR3 DNA sequence: TGCGCCAGCAGCCAAAATGACAGGGGTGGAAACACCATATATTTT. Its translation: CASSQNDRGGNTIYF.

This sequence joins TRBV15 and TRBJ2-2, with TRBD2 matching over 9 bases. CDR1 is LNHNV and CDR2 is YYDKDF in the germline V gene (reference sequence). The CDR3 runs 15 residues. V was pared by 4 bases and J by 3 bases, with 3 bases of the junction left unmatched. CDR3 sequence (DNA): TGTGCCACCAGCATCGGGACTAGCCACACCGGGGAGCTGTTTTTT. Translation: CATSIGTSHTGELFF.

The CDR3 nucleotides are TGCGCCAGCAGCTTGGCCGAGGGCATTAAGCAGTTCTTC. Translation gives CASSLAEGIKQFF. The chain is built from TRBV5-1 and TRBJ2-1; possibly TRBD2 for D (5 bases). Germline loops: CDR1 SGHRS, CDR2 YFSETQ. Trimming took off 0 bases at V and 11 bases at J, with 12 bases between the two ends. This CDR3 comprises 13 residues.

The chain joins TRBV3-1 (or the pseudogene TRBV3-2) to TRBJ2-7, with 9 bases that match TRBD2. With V trimmed by 1 base and J by 3 bases, 7 bases remained unmatched. The CDR3 has 16 amino acids. The germline gives CDR1 LGHDT, CDR2 YNNKEL (reference sequence). CDR3 in DNA: TGTGCCAGCAGCCAAGGGTGGCGGGGGGGTATCTACGAGCAGTACTTC. This codes for CASSQGWRGGIYEQYF.

CDR3 sequence: CASKISLRQADPYEQYF. CDR3 bases: TGTGCCAGCAAAATTTCCCTTAGACAGGCGGACCCCTACGAGCAGTACTTC. The chain uses TRBV3-1 (or the pseudogene TRBV3-2) and TRBJ2-7, with D maybe TRBD1 (6 bases). Germline CDR1 reads LGHDT; CDR2 reads YNNKEL (reference sequence). The length of the CDR3 is 17 residues. V was cut by 7 bases and J by 2 bases, with 24 bases left in between.

The chain uses TRBV29-1 and TRBJ2-7, with 10 nucleotides matching TRBD2. Germline CDR1 is SQVTM and CDR2 is ANQGSEA. Unmatched junction bases numbered 6, after V lost 6 bases and J lost 4 bases. This CDR3 contains 13 residues. Written as DNA, the CDR3 is TGCAGCGTATCCGGGACTAGCGAGTACGAGCAGTACTTC. Translation gives CSVSGTSEYEQYF.

This chain connects TRBV7-6 to TRBJ1-3; possibly TRBD1 for D (6 bases). Trimming removed 4 bases at V and 4 bases at J, with 14 bases between. CDR1 and CDR2 from the germline V gene are SGHVS and FNYEAQ. This CDR3 region has 15 residues. As DNA, the CDR3 is TGTGCCAGCAGCTCCCGTTCAGGGGCCGGAAACACCATATATTTT. Translated, it gives CASSSRSGAGNTIYF.

The chain carries TRBV19 and TRBJ2-1; D not resolved. This CDR3 has 15 amino acids. The germline gives CDR1 LNHDA, CDR2 SQIVND (reference sequence). V lost 6 bases, J lost 6 bases, and 18 bases lay in between. The CDR3 DNA is TGTGCCAGTAGCCCCTCCAGTCCCAGTACCAATGAGCAGTTCTTC. Translation: CASSPSSPSTNEQFF.

The chain has TRBV10-3 and TRBJ2-7; D not certain. The CDR3 has 13 residues. The germline V gene has CDR1 ENHRY and CDR2 SYGVKD. V lost 4 bases to trimming and J lost 5 bases, with 12 bases between them. CDR3: CAISVGRMDEQYF. CDR3 coding DNA: TGTGCCATCAGTGTAGGCAGGATGGACGAGCAGTACTTC.

This clone was detected a few times. The chain uses TRBV28 and TRBJ2-5, with 10 bases matching TRBD2. The CDR3 consists of 13 residues. The germline CDR1 and CDR2 sequences are MDHEN and SYDVKM. The V and J ends lost 8 bases and 1 base, in that order; junction bases with no gene match: 1. The CDR3: CASERGGQETQYF. The CDR3 DNA sequence: TGTGCCAGCGAGCGGGGGGGCCAAGAGACCCAGTACTTC. Supplemented by reference TRBV28 and TRBJ2-5, the full variable domain reads DVKVTQSSRYLVKRTGEKVFLECVQDMDHENMFWYRQDPGLGLRLIYFSYDVKMKEKGDIPEGYSVSREKKERFSLILESASTNQTSMYLCASERGGQETQYFGPGTRLLVL.

Only a few counts were recorded for this clone. The rearrangement joins TRBV7-9 to TRBJ1-4, with TRBD1 matching 7 bases. CDR1 is SEHNR and CDR2 is FQNEAQ in the germline V gene (reference sequence). Losses at the gene ends were 4 bases for V and 8 bases for J; bases not matched to a gene: 7. CDR3 length: 14 amino acids. The CDR3 loop is CASSSTGVREKLFF. Written as DNA, the CDR3 is TGTGCCAGCAGCTCAACAGGGGTACGGGAAAAACTGTTTTTT.

This chain joins TRBV19 and TRBJ1-5; a weak D match, TRBD1 (6 bases). This CDR3 is built from 16 residues. Germline CDR1 LNHDA, CDR2 SQIVND (reference sequence). V was pared by 3 bases and J by 0 bases, with 12 bases between. CDR3 in amino acids: CASSILWTDSNQPQHF. In DNA form, the CDR3 reads TGTGCCAGTAGTATCTTATGGACAGATAGCAATCAGCCCCAGCATTTT.

This sequence joins TRBV4-2 and TRBJ2-5, with D possibly TRBD2 on 5 matching bases. This CDR3 comprises 16 residues. V was clipped by 1 base and J by 1 base, with 13 bases between them. The germline CDR1 and CDR2 sequences are LGHNA and YNFKEQ. This chain's CDR3 is CASSQGAATSQETQYF. Written as DNA, the CDR3 is TGTGCCAGCAGCCAAGGAGCGGCCACCTCCCAAGAGACCCAGTACTTC.

This clone is a singleton in its sample. This sequence joins TRBV30 and TRBJ1-5; 7 positions agree with TRBD1. Looked up from germline, CDR1 is GTSNPN and CDR2 is SVGIG (reference sequence). V dropped 0 bases and J dropped 6; count of bases not matched to a gene: 2. This CDR3 comprises 13 residues. CDR3 protein: CAWSVQGLQPQHF. The CDR3 DNA reads as TGTGCCTGGAGTGTACAGGGGCTTCAGCCCCAGCATTTT.

The chain carries TRBV25-1 and TRBJ2-7; TRBD1 aligns across 10 bases. The CDR3 sequence is 15 residues long. Germline CDR1 MGHDK, CDR2 SYGVNS. The V gene end was trimmed by 4 bases and the J gene end by 2 bases; junction bases not matched to a gene: 5. The CDR3 region is CASSGSGTGAYEQYF. The CDR3 DNA sequence: TGTGCCAGCAGTGGATCCGGGACAGGGGCCTACGAGCAGTACTTC.

The chain employs TRBV3-1 (or the pseudogene TRBV3-2) and TRBJ2-7; D not resolved. CDR1 LGHDT and CDR2 YNNKEL come from the germline V gene (reference sequence). V was trimmed by 1 base and J by 8 bases, leaving 12 bases between them. This CDR3 is built from 13 residues. In DNA form, the CDR3 reads TGTGCCAGCAGCCAAGTAATCCTGGCACAGCAGTACTTC. Amino acids: CASSQVILAQQYF.

The V gene is TRBV7-9, the J gene TRBJ2-1, with D possibly matching TRBD2 (6 bases). The germline V gene encodes CDR1 SEHNR and CDR2 FQNEAQ (reference sequence). The CDR3 totals 16 residues. Trimming shortened V by 5 bases and J by 0 bases, and 14 bases separated the two germline ends. The CDR3 DNA is TGTGCCAGCAGCACCCGGGGGACGAGCTCCTACAATGAGCAGTTCTTC. Its protein product is CASSTRGTSSYNEQFF.

The chain uses TRBV10-2 and TRBJ2-1, with 12 bases lining up with TRBD2. The CDR3 loop spans 15 amino acids. J gave up 6 bases and V 6 bases, and 6 bases lay outside the gene matches. Germline lookup yields CDR1 WSHSY and CDR2 SAAADI. As DNA, the CDR3 is TGCGCCAGCAGACCTAGCGGGGGGGCAGTCAATGAGCAGTTCTTC. Translation: CASRPSGGAVNEQFF.

This chain links TRBV6-5 with TRBJ2-6, with 7 positions matching TRBD2. Germline V gene sequence: CDR1 MNHEY, CDR2 SVGAGI. The V gene end was trimmed by 7 bases and the J gene end by 3 bases; junction bases not matched to a gene: 0. This CDR3 region has 13 residues. The CDR3 loop reads CASKRGGANVLTF. As DNA, the CDR3 is TGTGCCAGCAAGCGGGGTGGGGCCAACGTCCTGACTTTC.